This is a list of T cell receptor beta chains from one sample in a study of T cell responses to AZD1222 COVID-19 vaccine. Data came from immunoSEQ multiplex PCR; TCRdb stores just in-frame clones and leaves some out. The sample holds 150,000 to 190,000 clones, more than 90% seen once. The sample was peripheral blood, taken 28 days after the second AZD1222 dose. The receptors here all came from an adult who received the AZD1222 COVID-19 vaccine. The CDR3 runs from the conserved cysteine through the conserved F or W. Fields, in order: V gene, D gene, J gene, clone size, CDR3 DNA, CDR3 protein. D genes are given only for firm matches. Clone sizes are given selectively: once, few, many, or a class where the clone is expanded.

V gene: TRBV19; D gene: TRBD1; J gene: TRBJ1-4; clone size: NA; CDR3 DNA: TGTGCCAGTAGGAGGGGACAGGGCTCTGAAAAACTGTTTTTT; CDR3 protein: CASRRGQGSEKLFF
V gene: TRBV5-4; D gene: NA; J gene: TRBJ1-5; clone size: NA; CDR3 DNA: TGTGCCAGCAGCTTGGGCGGTGCAGTTCCCAATCAGCCCCAGCATTTT; CDR3 protein: CASSLGGAVPNQPQHF
V gene: TRBV30; D gene: TRBD1; J gene: TRBJ1-1; clone size: NA; CDR3 DNA: TGTGCCTGGAGTCCCGGGACAGCCATATCCACTGAAGCTTTCTTT; CDR3 protein: CAWSPGTAISTEAFF
V gene: TRBV10-3; D gene: TRBD2; J gene: TRBJ2-3; clone size: NA; CDR3 DNA: TGTGCCGTAGCGGGGGGAGGGATAGATACGCAGTATTTT; CDR3 protein: CAVAGGGIDTQYF
V gene: TRBV5-1; D gene: TRBD1; J gene: TRBJ1-2; clone size: NA; CDR3 DNA: TGCGCCAGCAGCTTTGACAGGGAAGTTGGCGGCTACACCTTC; CDR3 protein: CASSFDREVGGYTF
V gene: TRBV27; D gene: TRBD1; J gene: TRBJ2-2; clone size: NA; CDR3 DNA: TGTGCCAGCAGTTTAGGGGTCGGACAGGGGAACACCGGGGAGCTGTTTTTT; CDR3 protein: CASSLGVGQGNTGELFF
V gene: TRBV18; D gene: NA; J gene: TRBJ1-1; clone size: NA; CDR3 DNA: TGTGCCAGCTCACCAAACTCGCGGAACACTGAAGCTTTCTTT; CDR3 protein: CASSPNSRNTEAFF
V gene: TRBV11-2; D gene: NA; J gene: TRBJ1-6; clone size: NA; CDR3 DNA: TGTGCCAGCAGCTTAGGGACAGACAATTCACCCCTCCACTTT; CDR3 protein: CASSLGTDNSPLHF
V gene: TRBV7-3; D gene: NA; J gene: TRBJ1-2; clone size: NA; CDR3 DNA: TGTGCCAGCAGCCCTACAGGGCTTAACGACTATGGCTACACCTTC; CDR3 protein: CASSPTGLNDYGYTF
V gene: TRBV3-1/TRBV3-2; D gene: NA; J gene: TRBJ2-1; clone size: NA; CDR3 DNA: TGTGCCAGCAGCCAAGATGCCGCTGGGTCGAATGAGCAGTTCTTC; CDR3 protein: CASSQDAAGSNEQFF
V gene: TRBV9; D gene: NA; J gene: TRBJ1-2; clone size: NA; CDR3 DNA: TGTGCCAGCAGCGTAGAGGGGGTCTATGGCTACACCTTC; CDR3 protein: CASSVEGVYGYTF
V gene: TRBV27; D gene: TRBD1; J gene: TRBJ2-2; clone size: NA; CDR3 DNA: TGTGCCAGCAGAAGGAGCAGGGGGTCCACCGGGGAGCTGTTTTTT; CDR3 protein: CASRRSRGSTGELFF
V gene: TRBV9; D gene: TRBD2; J gene: TRBJ2-2; clone size: few; CDR3 DNA: TGTGCCAGCAGCGTACGGACTAGCGGGGATACCGGGGAGCTGTTTTTT; CDR3 protein: CASSVRTSGDTGELFF
V gene: TRBV9; D gene: NA; J gene: TRBJ2-1; clone size: NA; CDR3 DNA: TGTGCCAGCAGCGTAGAGGAGGGAGCGTACTATGAGCAGTTCTTC; CDR3 protein: CASSVEEGAYYEQFF
V gene: TRBV6-5; D gene: TRBD1; J gene: TRBJ2-4; clone size: NA; CDR3 DNA: TGTGCCAGCAGTTACGACAGGGACATTCAGTACTTC; CDR3 protein: CASSYDRDIQYF
V gene: TRBV10-3; D gene: TRBD2; J gene: TRBJ2-7; clone size: NA; CDR3 DNA: TGTGCCATCAGTGAGTCCTTGACTAGCGGGGGGGCCAAACCCTACGAGCAGTACTTC; CDR3 protein: CAISESLTSGGAKPYEQYF
V gene: TRBV6-5; D gene: NA; J gene: TRBJ1-4; clone size: NA; CDR3 DNA: TGTGCCAGCAGTTTCGGGCAGGGCCCCCTTAATGAAAAACTGTTTTTT; CDR3 protein: CASSFGQGPLNEKLFF
V gene: TRBV9; D gene: NA; J gene: TRBJ1-1; clone size: NA; CDR3 DNA: TGTGCCAGCAGCGTAGGTCAAGCCAGAAACACTGAAGCTTTCTTT; CDR3 protein: CASSVGQARNTEAFF
V gene: TRBV5-1; D gene: TRBD1; J gene: TRBJ2-7; clone size: NA; CDR3 DNA: TGCGCCAGCAGCAACGGACAGGGCCGTTACGAGCAGTACTTC; CDR3 protein: CASSNGQGRYEQYF
V gene: TRBV2; D gene: NA; J gene: TRBJ2-7; clone size: NA; CDR3 DNA: TGTGCCAGCAGGGTCGGCGGCTACGAGCAGTACTTC; CDR3 protein: CASRVGGYEQYF
V gene: TRBV2; D gene: NA; J gene: TRBJ1-5; clone size: NA; CDR3 DNA: TGTGCCAGCAGTGATTCTATGGCCAATCAGCCCCAGCATTTT; CDR3 protein: CASSDSMANQPQHF
V gene: TRBV5-8; D gene: NA; J gene: TRBJ1-5; clone size: NA; CDR3 DNA: TGTGCCAGCAGCCATTCGGACCGTACGGGTCAGCCCCAGCATTTT; CDR3 protein: CASSHSDRTGQPQHF
V gene: TRBV7-8; D gene: NA; J gene: TRBJ1-5; clone size: NA; CDR3 DNA: TGTGCCAGCAGCTTGGGAGCAGGGTATCAGCCCCAGCATTTT; CDR3 protein: CASSLGAGYQPQHF
V gene: TRBV6-5; D gene: NA; J gene: TRBJ2-7; clone size: NA; CDR3 DNA: TGTGCCAGCAGTTACGGCAGGACAACCTACGAGCAGTACTTC; CDR3 protein: CASSYGRTTYEQYF
V gene: TRBV7-6; D gene: TRBD1; J gene: TRBJ2-2; clone size: NA; CDR3 DNA: TGTGCCAGCAGCTCAGGACAGGGTGTGTCACCCGGGGAGCTGTTTTTT; CDR3 protein: CASSSGQGVSPGELFF
V gene: TRBV30; D gene: TRBD2; J gene: TRBJ2-1; clone size: once; CDR3 DNA: TGTGCCTGGAGTGTAACCACGACTAGCCCCTCCGCCTACAATGAGCAGTTCTTC; CDR3 protein: CAWSVTTTSPSAYNEQFF
V gene: TRBV15; D gene: NA; J gene: TRBJ1-1; clone size: once; CDR3 DNA: TGTGCCACCAGCAGAGAACAGGGCACTGAAGCTTTCTTT; CDR3 protein: CATSREQGTEAFF
V gene: TRBV7-8; D gene: NA; J gene: TRBJ1-4; clone size: once; CDR3 DNA: TGTGCCAGCAGCTTAGCGCGAATGGGACCGTTTAATGAAAAACTGTTTTTT; CDR3 protein: CASSLARMGPFNEKLFF
V gene: TRBV19; D gene: TRBD1; J gene: TRBJ1-1; clone size: once; CDR3 DNA: TGTGCCAGTAGTATTGGGGCCACAGGGGTCGCTGAAGCTTTCTTT; CDR3 protein: CASSIGATGVAEAFF
V gene: TRBV28; D gene: NA; J gene: TRBJ2-3; clone size: NA; CDR3 DNA: TGTGCCAGCAGTTCCTCCTACCTCCTACGGGGCACAGATACGCAGTATTTT; CDR3 protein: CASSSSYLLRGTDTQYF
V gene: TRBV19; D gene: NA; J gene: TRBJ1-3; clone size: NA; CDR3 DNA: TGTGCCAGTAACCCGCTGGGGTCTGGAAACACCATATATTTT; CDR3 protein: CASNPLGSGNTIYF
V gene: TRBV5-4; D gene: TRBD2; J gene: TRBJ2-7; clone size: few; CDR3 DNA: TGTGCCAGCAGTACCGGGACTAGGAGGTTGTCGGGAGACGAGCAGTACTTC; CDR3 protein: CASSTGTRRLSGDEQYF
V gene: TRBV2; D gene: TRBD1; J gene: TRBJ1-1; clone size: few; CDR3 DNA: TGTGCCAGCAGTGAGGGTAGGGGGCGGACTGAAGCTTTCTTT; CDR3 protein: CASSEGRGRTEAFF
V gene: TRBV12-3/TRBV12-4; D gene: NA; J gene: TRBJ2-3; clone size: NA; CDR3 DNA: TGTGCCAGCAGTTTAGGGCCAGAAGATACGCAGTATTTT; CDR3 protein: CASSLGPEDTQYF
V gene: TRBV2; D gene: TRBD2; J gene: TRBJ2-1; clone size: NA; CDR3 DNA: TGTGCCAGCAGTGACAAACTAGCGGGAGGGCCTGAGCAGTTCTTC; CDR3 protein: CASSDKLAGGPEQFF
V gene: TRBV6-5; D gene: NA; J gene: TRBJ1-5; clone size: NA; CDR3 DNA: TGTGCCAGCATCAGGGGAGTTCCCCAGCATTTT; CDR3 protein: CASIRGVPQHF
V gene: TRBV18; D gene: NA; J gene: TRBJ1-1; clone size: NA; CDR3 DNA: TGTGCCAGCTCACGAGGGCTGAACACTGAAGCTTTCTTT; CDR3 protein: CASSRGLNTEAFF
V gene: TRBV27; D gene: TRBD1; J gene: TRBJ2-3; clone size: NA; CDR3 DNA: TGTGCCAGCAGGCTGACAGGGGGAGGTTTGGTGGATACGCAGTATTTT; CDR3 protein: CASRLTGGGLVDTQYF
V gene: TRBV6-2/TRBV6-3; D gene: TRBD2; J gene: TRBJ2-1; clone size: NA; CDR3 DNA: TGTGCCAGCAGTTCCCTTACTAGCGGGAGGGCCCATGAGCAGTTCTTC; CDR3 protein: CASSSLTSGRAHEQFF
V gene: TRBV3-1/TRBV3-2; D gene: TRBD2; J gene: TRBJ2-1; clone size: NA; CDR3 DNA: TGTGCCAGCAGTCCCGGGACTAGCGGGAGAAATGAGCAGTTCTTC; CDR3 protein: CASSPGTSGRNEQFF
V gene: TRBV30; D gene: TRBD1; J gene: TRBJ2-6; clone size: NA; CDR3 DNA: TGTGCCTGGAAAACGGGACAGCTTTCCTCTGGGGCCAACGTCCTGACTTTC; CDR3 protein: CAWKTGQLSSGANVLTF
V gene: TRBV19; D gene: NA; J gene: TRBJ1-5; clone size: NA; CDR3 DNA: TGTGCCAGCACGCAGGCAGCCCACAATCAGCCCCAGCATTTT; CDR3 protein: CASTQAAHNQPQHF
V gene: TRBV7-8; D gene: NA; J gene: TRBJ1-1; clone size: NA; CDR3 DNA: TGTGCCAGCAGCTTAAGCGCAATTCCGGGGGCGGGCACTGAAGCTTTCTTT; CDR3 protein: CASSLSAIPGAGTEAFF
V gene: TRBV7-7; D gene: NA; J gene: TRBJ2-1; clone size: NA; CDR3 DNA: TGTGCTAGCAGCGCCGCCGGGAGCCCCTTCAATGAGCAGTTCTTC; CDR3 protein: CASSAAGSPFNEQFF
V gene: TRBV6-5; D gene: TRBD1; J gene: TRBJ1-3; clone size: NA; CDR3 DNA: TGTGCCAGCAGTTACCGGGACAGACGAAACACCATATATTTT; CDR3 protein: CASSYRDRRNTIYF
V gene: TRBV6-5; D gene: NA; J gene: TRBJ2-3; clone size: NA; CDR3 DNA: TGTGCCAGCGGGACGGGTGAGGATACGCAGTATTTT; CDR3 protein: CASGTGEDTQYF
V gene: TRBV6-1; D gene: NA; J gene: TRBJ2-3; clone size: NA; CDR3 DNA: TGTGCCAGCAGTGACCGGGACTTCCGCACAGATACGCAGTATTTT; CDR3 protein: CASSDRDFRTDTQYF
V gene: TRBV9; D gene: TRBD2; J gene: TRBJ2-2; clone size: NA; CDR3 DNA: TGTGCCAGCAGCCCTACTAGCGGGAGGGACACCGGGGAGCTGTTTTTT; CDR3 protein: CASSPTSGRDTGELFF